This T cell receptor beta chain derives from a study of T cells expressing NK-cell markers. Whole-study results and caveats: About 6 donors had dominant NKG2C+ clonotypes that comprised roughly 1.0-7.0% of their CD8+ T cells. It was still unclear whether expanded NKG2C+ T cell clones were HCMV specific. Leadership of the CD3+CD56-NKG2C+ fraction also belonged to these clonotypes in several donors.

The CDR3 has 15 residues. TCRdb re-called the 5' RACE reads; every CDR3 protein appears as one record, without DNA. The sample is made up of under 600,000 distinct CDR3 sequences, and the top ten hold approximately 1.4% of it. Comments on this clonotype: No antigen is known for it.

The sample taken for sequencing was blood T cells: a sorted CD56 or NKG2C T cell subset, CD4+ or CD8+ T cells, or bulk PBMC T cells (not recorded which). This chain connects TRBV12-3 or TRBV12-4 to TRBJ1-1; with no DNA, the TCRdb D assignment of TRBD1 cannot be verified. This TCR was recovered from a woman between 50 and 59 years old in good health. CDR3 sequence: CASSFAGASNTEAFF.